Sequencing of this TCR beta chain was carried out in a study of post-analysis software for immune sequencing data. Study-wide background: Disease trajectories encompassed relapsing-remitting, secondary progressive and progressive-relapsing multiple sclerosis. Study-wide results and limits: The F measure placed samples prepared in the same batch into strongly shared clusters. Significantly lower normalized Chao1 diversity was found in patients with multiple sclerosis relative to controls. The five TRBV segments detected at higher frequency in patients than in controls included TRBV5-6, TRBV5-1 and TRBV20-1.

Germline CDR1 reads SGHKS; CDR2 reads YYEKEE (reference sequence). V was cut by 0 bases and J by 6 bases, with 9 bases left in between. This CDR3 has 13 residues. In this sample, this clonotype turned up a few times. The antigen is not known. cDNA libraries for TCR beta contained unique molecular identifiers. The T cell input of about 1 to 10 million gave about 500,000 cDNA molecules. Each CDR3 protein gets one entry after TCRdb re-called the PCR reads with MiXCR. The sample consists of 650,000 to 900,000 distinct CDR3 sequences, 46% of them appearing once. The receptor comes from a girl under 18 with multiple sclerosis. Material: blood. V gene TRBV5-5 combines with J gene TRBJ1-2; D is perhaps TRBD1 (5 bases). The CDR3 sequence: CASSLDRQHGYTF. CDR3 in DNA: TGTGCCAGCAGCTTGGACAGGCAGCATGGCTACACCTTC.